This T cell receptor beta chain stems from a study of CD8 T cells in Susac syndrome. Random hexamers primed reverse transcription of 0.5 to 1 ug RNA. Amplification of TCR beta CDR3 across 54 Vbeta and 13 Jbeta was performed with immunoSEQ multiplex PCR. Using its own MiXCR run on the immunoSEQ multiplex PCR reads, TCRdb lists one record per CDR3 protein. The sample yields roughly 200,000 distinct CDR3 sequences, 85% to 95% seen once. V lost 5 bases and J 9 bases, leaving 11 bases between the germline ends. This CDR3 region has 12 residues. Germline V gene sequence: CDR1 MNHEY, CDR2 SVGAGI. The V gene is TRBV6-5, the J gene TRBJ2-1; weak D call: TRBD2 (5 bases). This sequence originates from a human donor in good health. The specimen was CD4+ T cells from PBMCs. For the CDR3, the DNA is TGTGCCAGCAGTAACCTAGCTGCTGAGCAGTTCTTC. Translated, it gives CASSNLAAEQFF.